A single T cell receptor beta chain is shown here with its context. Its specificity is not known. The definition of stable Graves' hyperthyroidism was no ophthalmopathy progression within 18 months. Each patient was aged 18 to 65 and had newly diagnosed hyperthyroidism of under 2 months' duration. Germline V lookup: CDR1 SGHAT, CDR2 FQNNGV. The CDR3 runs to 14 residues. The sample is drawn from a study of T cells in Graves' hyperthyroidism and ophthalmopathy. The wider study: Prior to any treatment, at the point of initial diagnosis, peripheral blood was collected.

Amplification targeted TCR beta CDR3 regions from RNA transcripts. The HTBI primer set was used in a first-round RT-PCR of the TCR CDR3. MiXCR, run by TCRdb on the multiplex PCR reads, gives a single entry per CDR3 protein. The sample shows about 560,000 distinct CDR3 sequences, less than 20% of them seen only once. Study results and caveats: Clonotypes that were expanded in thyroid above 0.001 mostly appeared in blood too.

The sample comprised blood. This TCR came from a woman aged 25-40 years with Graves' hyperthyroidism. V usage is TRBV11-2 and J usage is TRBJ2-7; TRBD2 aligns across 14 bases. The J call may be mistaken, given a closer DNA end match to TRBJ2-1. CDR3 sequence reads: CASAGLAGDYEQFF. The CDR3 nucleotides are TGTGCCAGCGCGGGACTAGCGGGAGACTACGAGCAGTTCTTC.